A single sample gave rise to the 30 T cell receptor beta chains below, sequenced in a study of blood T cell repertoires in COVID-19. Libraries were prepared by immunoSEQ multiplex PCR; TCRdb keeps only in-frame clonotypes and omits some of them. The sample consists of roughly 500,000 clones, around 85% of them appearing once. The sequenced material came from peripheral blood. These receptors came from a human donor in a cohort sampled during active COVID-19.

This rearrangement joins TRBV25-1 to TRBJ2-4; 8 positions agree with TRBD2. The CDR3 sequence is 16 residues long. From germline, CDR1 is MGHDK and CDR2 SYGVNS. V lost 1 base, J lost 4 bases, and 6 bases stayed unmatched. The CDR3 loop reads CASSELDTSGKNIQYF. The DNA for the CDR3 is TGTGCCAGCAGTGAATTAGATACTAGCGGTAAAAACATTCAGTACTTC. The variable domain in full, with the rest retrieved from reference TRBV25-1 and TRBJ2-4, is EADIYQTPRYLVIGTGKKITLECSQTMGHDKMYWYQQDPGMELHLIHYSYGVNSTEKGDLSSESTVSRIRTEHFPLTLESARPSHTSQYLCASSELDTSGKNIQYFGAGTRLSVL.

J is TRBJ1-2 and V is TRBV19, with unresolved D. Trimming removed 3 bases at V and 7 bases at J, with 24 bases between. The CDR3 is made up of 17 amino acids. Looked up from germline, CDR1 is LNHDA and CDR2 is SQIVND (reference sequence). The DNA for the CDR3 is TGTGCCAGTAGTATTATAGGTTCCGACGGAGGTCTGAGTGGCTACACCTTC. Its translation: CASSIIGSDGGLSGYTF.

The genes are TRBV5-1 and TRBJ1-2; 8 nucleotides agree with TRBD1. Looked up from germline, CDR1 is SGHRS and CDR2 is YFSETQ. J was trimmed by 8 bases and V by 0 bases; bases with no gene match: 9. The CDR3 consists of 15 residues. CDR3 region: CASSLAGQADGGYTF. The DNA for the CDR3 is TGCGCCAGCAGCTTGGCGGGACAGGCCGATGGGGGCTACACCTTC.

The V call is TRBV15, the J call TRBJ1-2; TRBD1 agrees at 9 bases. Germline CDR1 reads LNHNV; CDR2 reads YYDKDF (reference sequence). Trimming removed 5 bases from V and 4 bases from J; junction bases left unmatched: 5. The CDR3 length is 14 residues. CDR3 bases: TGTGCCACCAGCTACCGGGACAGGGTCTATGGCTACACCTTC. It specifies CATSYRDRVYGYTF.

CDR3: CASSATRGTTDTQYF. CDR3 nucleotide sequence: TGTGCCAGTAGTGCAACCAGGGGCACAACAGATACGCAGTATTTT. The genes are TRBV19 and TRBJ2-3, with D maybe TRBD1 (6 bases). Germline V gives CDR1 LNHDA, CDR2 SQIVND (reference sequence). V was trimmed by 5 bases and J by 3 bases, leaving 15 bases between them. CDR3 length equals 15 residues.

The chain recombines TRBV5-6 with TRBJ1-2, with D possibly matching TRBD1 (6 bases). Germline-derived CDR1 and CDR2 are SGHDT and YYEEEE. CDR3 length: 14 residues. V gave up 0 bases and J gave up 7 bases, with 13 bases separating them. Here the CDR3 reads CASSLGGGKGGYTF. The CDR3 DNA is TGTGCCAGCAGCTTGGGCGGGGGCAAAGGTGGCTACACCTTC.

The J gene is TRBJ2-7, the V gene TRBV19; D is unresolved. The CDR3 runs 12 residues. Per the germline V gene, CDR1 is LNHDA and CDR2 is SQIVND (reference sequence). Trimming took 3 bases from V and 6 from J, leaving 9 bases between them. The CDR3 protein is CASSMAGFEQYF. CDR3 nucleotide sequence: TGTGCCAGTAGTATGGCAGGATTCGAGCAGTACTTC.

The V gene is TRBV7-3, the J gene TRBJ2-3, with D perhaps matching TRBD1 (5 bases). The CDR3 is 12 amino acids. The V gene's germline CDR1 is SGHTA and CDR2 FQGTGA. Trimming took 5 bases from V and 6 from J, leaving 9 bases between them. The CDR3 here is CASSPDMDTQYF. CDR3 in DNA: TGTGCCAGCAGCCCGGACATGGATACGCAGTATTTT.

The CDR3 DNA sequence: TGTGCCAGCAGTTTGAACCGGGACAGACACAATGAGCAGTTCTTC. It is translated as CASSLNRDRHNEQFF. V usage is TRBV27 and J usage is TRBJ2-1, with 7 bases aligning to TRBD1. Germline-derived CDR1 and CDR2 are MNHEY and SMNVEV (reference sequence). CDR3 length equals 15 residues. Losses at the gene ends were 3 bases for V and 5 bases for J; bases not matched to a gene: 7.

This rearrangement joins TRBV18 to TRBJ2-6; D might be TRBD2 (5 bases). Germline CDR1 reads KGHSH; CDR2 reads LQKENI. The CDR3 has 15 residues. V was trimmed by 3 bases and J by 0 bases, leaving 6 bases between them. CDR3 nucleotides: TGTGCCAGCTCACCGGCGGGCTCTGGGGCCAACGTCCTGACTTTC. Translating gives CASSPAGSGANVLTF.

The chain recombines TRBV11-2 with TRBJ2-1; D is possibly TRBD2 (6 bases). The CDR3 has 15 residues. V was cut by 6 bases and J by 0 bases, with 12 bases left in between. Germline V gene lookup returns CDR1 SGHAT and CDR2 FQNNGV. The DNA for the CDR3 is TGTGCCAGCAGGTGGGACTTTAGCTCCTACAATGAGCAGTTCTTC. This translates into CASRWDFSSYNEQFF.

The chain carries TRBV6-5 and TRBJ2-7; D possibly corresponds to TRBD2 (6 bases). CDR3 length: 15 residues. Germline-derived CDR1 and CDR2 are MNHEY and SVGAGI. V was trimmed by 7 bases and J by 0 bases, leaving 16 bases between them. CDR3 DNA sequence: TGTGCCAGCACCCCACTAGCCTATCCCTCCTACGAGCAGTACTTC. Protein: CASTPLAYPSYEQYF.

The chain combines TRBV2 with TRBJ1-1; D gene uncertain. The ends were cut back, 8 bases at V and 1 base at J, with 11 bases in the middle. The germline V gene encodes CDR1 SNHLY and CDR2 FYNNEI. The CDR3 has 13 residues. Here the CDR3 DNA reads TGTGCCAGCGCGAACACGGGGAACACTGAAGCTTTCTTT. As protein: CASANTGNTEAFF.

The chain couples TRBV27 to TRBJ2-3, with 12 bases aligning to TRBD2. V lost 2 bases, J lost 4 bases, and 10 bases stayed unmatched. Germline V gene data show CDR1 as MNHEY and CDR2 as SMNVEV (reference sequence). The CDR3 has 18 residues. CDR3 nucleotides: TGTGCCAGCAGTTTAGGGCTAGCGGGAGGGCCGGGAGCAGATACGCAGTATTTT. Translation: CASSLGLAGGPGADTQYF.

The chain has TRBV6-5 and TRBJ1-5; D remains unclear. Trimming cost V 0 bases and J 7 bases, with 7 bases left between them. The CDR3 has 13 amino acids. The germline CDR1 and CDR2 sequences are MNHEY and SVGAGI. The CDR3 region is CASSYSRVQPQHF. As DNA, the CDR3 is TGTGCCAGCAGTTACTCGAGGGTCCAGCCCCAGCATTTT.

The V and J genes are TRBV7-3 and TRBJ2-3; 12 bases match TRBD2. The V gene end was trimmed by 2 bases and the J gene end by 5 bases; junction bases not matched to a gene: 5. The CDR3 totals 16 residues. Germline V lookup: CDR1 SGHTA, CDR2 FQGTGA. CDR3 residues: CASSLLAGGPQDTQYF. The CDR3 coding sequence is TGTGCCAGCAGCTTACTAGCGGGAGGGCCGCAAGATACGCAGTATTTT.

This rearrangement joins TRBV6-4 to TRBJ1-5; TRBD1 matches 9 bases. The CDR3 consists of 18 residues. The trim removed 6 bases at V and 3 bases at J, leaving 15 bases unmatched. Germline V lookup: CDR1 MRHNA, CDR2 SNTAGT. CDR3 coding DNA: TGTGCCAGCAGAATCACCGGGACAGGGAGGAAGATCAATCAGCCCCAGCATTTT. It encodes CASRITGTGRKINQPQHF.

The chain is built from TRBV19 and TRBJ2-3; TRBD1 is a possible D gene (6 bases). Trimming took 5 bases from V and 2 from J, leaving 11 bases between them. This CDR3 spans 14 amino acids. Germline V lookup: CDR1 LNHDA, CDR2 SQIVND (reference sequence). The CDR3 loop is CASSRQGITDTQYF. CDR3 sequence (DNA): TGTGCCAGTAGTCGGCAGGGGATCACAGATACGCAGTATTTT.

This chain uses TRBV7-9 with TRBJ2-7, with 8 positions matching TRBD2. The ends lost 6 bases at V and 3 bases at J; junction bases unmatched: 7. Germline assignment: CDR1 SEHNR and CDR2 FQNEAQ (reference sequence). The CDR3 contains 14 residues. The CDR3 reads CASSLTSGFYEQYF. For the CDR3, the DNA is TGTGCCAGCAGTTTAACTAGCGGATTCTACGAGCAGTACTTC. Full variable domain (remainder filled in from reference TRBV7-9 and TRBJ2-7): DTGVSQNPRHKITKRGQNVTFRCDPISEHNRLYWYRQTLGQGPEFLTYFQNEAQLEKSRLLSDRFSAERPKGSFSTLEIQRTEQGDSAMYLCASSLTSGFYEQYFGPGTRLTVT.

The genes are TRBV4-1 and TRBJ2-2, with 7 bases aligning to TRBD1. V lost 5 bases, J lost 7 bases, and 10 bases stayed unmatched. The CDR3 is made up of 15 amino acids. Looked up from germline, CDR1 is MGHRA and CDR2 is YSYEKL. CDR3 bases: TGCGCCAGCAGCGTAGCCAAGGGGGCGGGCGGGGAGCTGTTTTTT. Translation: CASSVAKGAGGELFF.

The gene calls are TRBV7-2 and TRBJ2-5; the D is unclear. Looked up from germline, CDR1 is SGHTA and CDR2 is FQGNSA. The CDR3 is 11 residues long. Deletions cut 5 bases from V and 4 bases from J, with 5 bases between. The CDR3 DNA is TGTGCCAGCAGCCCTCGAGAGACCCAGTACTTC. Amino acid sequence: CASSPRETQYF.

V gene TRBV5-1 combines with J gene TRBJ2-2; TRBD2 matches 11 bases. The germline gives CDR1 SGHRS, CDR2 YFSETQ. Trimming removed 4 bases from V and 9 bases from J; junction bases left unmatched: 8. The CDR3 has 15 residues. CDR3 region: CASSPGTSGGRELFF. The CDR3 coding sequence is TGCGCCAGCAGCCCCGGGACTAGCGGAGGCCGGGAGCTGTTTTTT.

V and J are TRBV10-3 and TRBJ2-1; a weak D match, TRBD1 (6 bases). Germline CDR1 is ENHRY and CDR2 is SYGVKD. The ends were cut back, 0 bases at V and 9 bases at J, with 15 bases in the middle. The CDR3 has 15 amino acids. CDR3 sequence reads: CAISESRQGRLEQFF. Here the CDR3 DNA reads TGTGCCATCAGTGAGTCGCGGCAGGGGCGTCTTGAGCAGTTCTTC.

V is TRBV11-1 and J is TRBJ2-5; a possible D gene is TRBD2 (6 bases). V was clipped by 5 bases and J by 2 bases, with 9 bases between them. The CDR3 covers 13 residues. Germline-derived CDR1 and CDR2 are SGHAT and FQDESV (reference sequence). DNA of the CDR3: TGTGCCAGCAGCCGGGAGAGGCAAGAGACCCAGTACTTC. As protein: CASSRERQETQYF.

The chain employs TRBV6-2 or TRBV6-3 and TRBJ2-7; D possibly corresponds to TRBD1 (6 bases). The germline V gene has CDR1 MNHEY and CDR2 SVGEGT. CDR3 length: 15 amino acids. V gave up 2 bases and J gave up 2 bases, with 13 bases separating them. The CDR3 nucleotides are TGTGCCAGCAGTTACCCTGCAGGGGCCCCCTACGAGCAGTACTTC. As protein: CASSYPAGAPYEQYF.

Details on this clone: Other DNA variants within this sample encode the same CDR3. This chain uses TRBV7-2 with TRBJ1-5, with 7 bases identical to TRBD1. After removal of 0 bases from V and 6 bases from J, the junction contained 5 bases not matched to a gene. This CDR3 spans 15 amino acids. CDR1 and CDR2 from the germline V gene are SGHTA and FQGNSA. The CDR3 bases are TGTGCCAGCAGCTTAGCAGGGGGCGCGGGTCAGCCCCAGCATTTT. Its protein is CASSLAGGAGQPQHF.

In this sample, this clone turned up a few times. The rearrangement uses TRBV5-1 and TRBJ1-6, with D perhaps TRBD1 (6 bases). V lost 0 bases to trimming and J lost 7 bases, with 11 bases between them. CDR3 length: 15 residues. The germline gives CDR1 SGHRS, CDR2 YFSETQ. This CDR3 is CASSLDGGQNSPLHF. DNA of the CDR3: TGCGCCAGCAGCTTGGATGGAGGACAGAATTCACCCCTCCACTTT.

The CDR3 region is CASLSRGEQYF. The CDR3 coding sequence is TGTGCCAGCCTTAGCAGAGGCGAGCAGTACTTC. This chain uses TRBV28 with TRBJ2-7; D gene uncertain. Trimming removed 8 bases from V and 6 bases from J, with 11 bases in between. In germline, CDR1 is MDHEN, CDR2 SYDVKM. The CDR3 contains 11 residues.

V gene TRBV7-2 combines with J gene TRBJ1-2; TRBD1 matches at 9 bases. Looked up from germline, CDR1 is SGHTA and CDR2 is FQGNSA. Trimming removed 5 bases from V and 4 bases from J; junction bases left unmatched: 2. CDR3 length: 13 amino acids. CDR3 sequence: CASSVTGGYGYTF. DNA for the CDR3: TGTGCCAGCAGCGTGACAGGGGGCTATGGCTACACCTTC.

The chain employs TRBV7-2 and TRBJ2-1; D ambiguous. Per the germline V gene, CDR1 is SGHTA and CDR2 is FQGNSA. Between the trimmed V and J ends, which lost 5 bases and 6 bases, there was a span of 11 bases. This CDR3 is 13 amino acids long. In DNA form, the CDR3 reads TGTGCCAGCAGCCAGCTGTCTAGCAATGAGCAGTTCTTC. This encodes CASSQLSSNEQFF.